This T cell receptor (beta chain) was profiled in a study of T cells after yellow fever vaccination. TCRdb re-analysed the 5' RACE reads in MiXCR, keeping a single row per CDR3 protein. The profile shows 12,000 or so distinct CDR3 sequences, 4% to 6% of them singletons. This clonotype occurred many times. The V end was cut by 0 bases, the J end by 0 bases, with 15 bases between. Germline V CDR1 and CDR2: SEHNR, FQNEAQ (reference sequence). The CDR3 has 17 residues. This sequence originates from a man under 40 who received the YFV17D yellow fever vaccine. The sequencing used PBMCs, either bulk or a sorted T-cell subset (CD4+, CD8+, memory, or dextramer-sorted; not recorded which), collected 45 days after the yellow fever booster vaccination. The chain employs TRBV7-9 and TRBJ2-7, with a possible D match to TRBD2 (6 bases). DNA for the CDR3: TGTGCCAGCAGCTTAGCGGGGGGAGGAATACGCTCCTACGAGCAGTACTTC. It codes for CASSLAGGGIRSYEQYF.